This is a list of T cell receptor beta chains from one sample in a study of cytomegalovirus exposure and HLA in healthy donors. Libraries were prepared by immunoSEQ multiplex PCR; TCRdb keeps only in-frame clonotypes and omits some of them. This sample carries more than 100,000 clones, 75% to 80% of them seen once, and the ten largest clones take roughly 0.99%. Sequencing was performed on PBMCs. The receptors here all came from a male donor in good health and CMV-seronegative. CDR3s include the opening cysteine and the closing phenylalanine or tryptophan. The D gene is left open where the match is weak. Only some rows state a clone size, as once, few, many or a class for expanded clones.

d_call	v_call	j_call	clone_size	cdr3_aa	cdr3_nt
TRBD1	TRBV5-3	TRBJ1-1	-	CARSPQQTGTENTEAFF	TGTGCCAGAAGCCCTCAACAGACAGGGACCGAGAACACTGAAGCTTTCTTT
-	TRBV21-1	TRBJ2-7	once	CASSARDREESYEQYF	TGTGCCAGCAGCGCCCGGGACAGGGAGGAATCCTACGAGCAGTACTTC
-	TRBV6-1	TRBJ2-1	-	CASSEIWGPYNEQFF	TGTGCCAGCAGTGAAATCTGGGGGCCCTACAATGAGCAGTTCTTC
TRBD1	TRBV9	TRBJ1-2	once	CASSVEPRDRVVGIYGYTF	TGTGCCAGCAGCGTCGAACCCCGGGACAGGGTAGTGGGGATATATGGCTACACCTTC
-	TRBV13	TRBJ2-5	-	CASSLVRGETQYF	TGTGCCAGCAGCTTAGTTAGGGGGGAGACCCAGTACTTC
-	TRBV7-9	TRBJ2-3	-	CASSQQADTQYF	TGTGCCAGCAGCCAACAGGCAGATACGCAGTATTTT
TRBD2	TRBV7-9	TRBJ2-2	-	CSSSLGLAGGPFGTGELFF	TGTTCCAGCAGCCTAGGACTAGCGGGGGGGCCTTTCGGCACCGGGGAGCTGTTTTTT
TRBD1	TRBV5-6	TRBJ1-2	-	CASSLTGGRGYTF	TGTGCCAGCAGCTTGACAGGGGGCAGAGGCTACACCTTC
-	TRBV14	TRBJ1-6	-	CASSRELSYNSPLHF	TGTGCCAGCAGCCGGGAGTTATCCTATAATTCACCCCTCCACTTT
-	TRBV5-4	TRBJ2-7	few	CASSRSSGPYEQYF	TGTGCCAGCTCCCGGAGCAGCGGACCCTACGAGCAGTACTTC
TRBD2	TRBV9	TRBJ2-1	-	CASSVWTSGGRDEQFF	TGTGCCAGCAGCGTTTGGACTAGCGGGGGTAGGGATGAGCAGTTCTTC
-	TRBV14	TRBJ2-7	-	CASSFRGFNEQYF	TGTGCCAGCAGCTTCAGGGGATTTAACGAGCAGTACTTC
-	TRBV30	TRBJ1-5	-	CAWSPPGGSNQPQHF	TGTGCCTGGAGTCCCCCCGGGGGAAGCAATCAGCCCCAGCATTTT
TRBD2	TRBV4-3	TRBJ2-2	few	CASSQEGASGTGELFF	TGCGCCAGCAGCCAAGAAGGGGCTAGCGGAACCGGGGAGCTGTTTTTT
TRBD1	TRBV6-1	TRBJ1-5	-	CASSDGQGYQPQHF	TGTGCCAGCAGTGACGGACAGGGTTATCAGCCCCAGCATTTT
-	TRBV7-9	TRBJ2-2	-	CASSNKEAGELFF	TGTGCCAGCAGCAACAAGGAGGCCGGGGAGCTGTTTTTT
TRBD2	TRBV6-1	TRBJ2-1	once	CASSGLGTSGGGEQFF	TGTGCCAGCAGTGGACTCGGGACTAGCGGGGGTGGGGAGCAGTTCTTC
-	TRBV7-9	TRBJ2-2	-	CASSLWDLNTGELFF	TGTGCCAGCAGCTTATGGGACTTGAACACCGGGGAGCTGTTTTTT
-	TRBV5-4	TRBJ1-1	-	CASSTFGGGWDPRTEAFF	TGTGCCAGCAGTACCTTCGGTGGGGGGTGGGACCCGAGGACTGAAGCTTTCTTT
TRBD2	TRBV7-2	TRBJ2-7	-	CASSGLALNSYEQYF	TGTGCCAGCAGCGGACTAGCGTTAAACTCCTACGAGCAGTACTTC
-	TRBV28	TRBJ2-7	-	CASSPRNEQYF	TGTGCCAGCAGTCCGCGGAATGAGCAGTACTTC
-	TRBV7-9	TRBJ2-3	-	CASSLVPGFASTDTQYF	TGTGCCAGCAGCTTAGTACCGGGGTTTGCTAGCACAGATACGCAGTATTTT
TRBD2	TRBV27	TRBJ2-2	-	CASSLYGGEDTGELFF	TGTGCCAGCAGTTTATACGGGGGGGAGGATACCGGGGAGCTGTTTTTT
TRBD1	TRBV6-6	TRBJ2-7	-	CASSRQGEWEQYF	TGTGCCAGCAGTCGACAGGGGGAATGGGAGCAGTACTTC
-	TRBV9	TRBJ1-2	-	CASSPVVGADFYYGYTF	TGTGCCAGCAGCCCAGTGGTGGGGGCTGATTTCTACTATGGCTACACCTTC
TRBD1	TRBV5-1	TRBJ2-7	-	CASSQGQGKDEQYF	TGCGCCAGCAGCCAGGGACAGGGGAAGGACGAGCAGTACTTC
-	TRBV30	TRBJ1-1	-	CAWSVDGGGTEAFF	TGTGCCTGGAGCGTGGACGGGGGGGGCACTGAAGCTTTCTTT
TRBD1	TRBV27	TRBJ1-6	-	CASSLRGDRGQGNSPLHF	TGTGCCAGCAGCTTAAGGGGGGACAGGGGGCAAGGAAATTCACCCCTCCACTTT
TRBD1	TRBV7-8	TRBJ1-2	-	CASSSSWTGTGGYTF	TGTGCCAGCAGCTCCTCTTGGACAGGGACGGGGGGCTACACCTTC
TRBD1	TRBV7-2	TRBJ1-2	-	CASSPQPGQGGGYTF	TGTGCCAGCAGCCCACAACCGGGACAGGGGGGCGGCTACACCTTC
-	TRBV4-1	TRBJ2-7	-	CASSQGHSYEQYF	TGCGCCAGCAGCCAAGGACACTCCTACGAGCAGTACTTC
-	TRBV18	TRBJ1-1	-	CASSRGQGKASTEAFF	TGTGCCAGCTCTCGTGGGCAGGGCAAGGCATCCACTGAAGCTTTCTTT
TRBD1	TRBV25-1	TRBJ2-7	-	CASSDPLGTGSHEQYF	TGTGCCAGCAGTGACCCTCTGGGGACAGGGTCCCACGAGCAGTACTTC